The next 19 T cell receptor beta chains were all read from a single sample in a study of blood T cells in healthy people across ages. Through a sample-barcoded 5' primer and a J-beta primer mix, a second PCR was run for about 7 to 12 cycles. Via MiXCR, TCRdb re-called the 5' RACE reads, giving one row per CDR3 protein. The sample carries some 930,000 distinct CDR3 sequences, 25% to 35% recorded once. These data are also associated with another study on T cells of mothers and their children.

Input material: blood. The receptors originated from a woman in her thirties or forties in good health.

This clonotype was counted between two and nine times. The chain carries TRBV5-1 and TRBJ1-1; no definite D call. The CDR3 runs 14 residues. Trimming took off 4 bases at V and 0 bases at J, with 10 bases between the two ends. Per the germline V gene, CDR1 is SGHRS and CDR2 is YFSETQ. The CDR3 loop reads CASSPMGMNTEAFF. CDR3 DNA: TGCGCCAGCAGCCCCATGGGGATGAACACTGAAGCTTTCTTT.

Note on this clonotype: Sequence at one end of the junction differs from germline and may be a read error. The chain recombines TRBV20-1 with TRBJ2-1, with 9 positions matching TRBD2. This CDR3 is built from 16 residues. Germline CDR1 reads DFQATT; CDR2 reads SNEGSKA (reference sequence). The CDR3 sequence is CGARDLLAGLPNEQFF. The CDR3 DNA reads TGCGGTGCTAGAGATTTGCTAGCGGGGCTACCTAATGAGCAGTTCTTC.

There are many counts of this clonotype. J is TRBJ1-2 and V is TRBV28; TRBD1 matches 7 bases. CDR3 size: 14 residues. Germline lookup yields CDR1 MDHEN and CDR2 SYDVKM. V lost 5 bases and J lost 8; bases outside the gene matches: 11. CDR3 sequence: CASSPSKGALGYTF. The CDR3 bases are TGTGCCAGCAGTCCCTCGAAGGGGGCGTTGGGCTACACCTTC.

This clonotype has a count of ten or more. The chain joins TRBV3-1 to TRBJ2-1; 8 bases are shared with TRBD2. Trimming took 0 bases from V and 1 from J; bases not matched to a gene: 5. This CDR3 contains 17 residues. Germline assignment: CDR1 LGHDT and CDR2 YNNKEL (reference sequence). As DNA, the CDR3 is TGTGCCAGCAGCCAAGAAGTCCGGGGGGGGTCCTACAATGAGCAGTTCTTC. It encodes CASSQEVRGGSYNEQFF.

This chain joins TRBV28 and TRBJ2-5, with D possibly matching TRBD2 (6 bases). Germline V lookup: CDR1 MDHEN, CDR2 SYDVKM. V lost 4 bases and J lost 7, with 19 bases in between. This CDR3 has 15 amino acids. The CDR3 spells CASSSPPATGGTQYF. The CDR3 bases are TGTGCCAGCAGTTCCCCCCCCGCGACCGGGGGGACCCAGTACTTC.

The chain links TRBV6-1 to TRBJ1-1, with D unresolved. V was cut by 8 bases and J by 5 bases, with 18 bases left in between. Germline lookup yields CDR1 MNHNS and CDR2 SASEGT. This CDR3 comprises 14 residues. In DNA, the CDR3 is TGTGCCAGCTCCCAAAACCAGGAGAGAACTGAAGCTTTCTTT. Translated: CASSQNQERTEAFF.

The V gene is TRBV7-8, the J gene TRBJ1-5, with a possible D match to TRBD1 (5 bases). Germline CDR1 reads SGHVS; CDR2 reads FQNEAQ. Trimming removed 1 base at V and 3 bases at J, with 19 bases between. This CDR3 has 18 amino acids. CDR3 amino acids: CASSLVHAGWESNQPQHF. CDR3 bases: TGTGCCAGCAGCTTAGTACATGCAGGGTGGGAGTCCAATCAGCCCCAGCATTTT.

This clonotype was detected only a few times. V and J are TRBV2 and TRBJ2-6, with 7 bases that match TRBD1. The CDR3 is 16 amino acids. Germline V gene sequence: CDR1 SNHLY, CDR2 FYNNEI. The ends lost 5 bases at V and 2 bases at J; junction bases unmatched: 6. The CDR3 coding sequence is TGTGCCAGCAGTCAAAACAGGGGTACTGGGGCCAACGTCCTGACTTTC. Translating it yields CASSQNRGTGANVLTF.

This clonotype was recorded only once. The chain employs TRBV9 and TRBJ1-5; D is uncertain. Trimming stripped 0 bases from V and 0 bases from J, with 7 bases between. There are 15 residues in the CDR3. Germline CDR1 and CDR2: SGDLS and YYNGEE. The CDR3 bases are TGTGCCAGCAGCGTAGATCCAGATAGCAATCAGCCCCAGCATTTT. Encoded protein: CASSVDPDSNQPQHF.

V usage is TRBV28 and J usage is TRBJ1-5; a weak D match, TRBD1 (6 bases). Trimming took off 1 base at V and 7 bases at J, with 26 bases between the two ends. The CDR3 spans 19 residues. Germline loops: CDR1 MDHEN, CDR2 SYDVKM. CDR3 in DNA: TGTGCCAGCAGTTTATACCAGGGTAAGCAGGGGAGCTGGAAACAGCCCCAGCATTTT. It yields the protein CASSLYQGKQGSWKQPQHF.

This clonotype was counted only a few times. CDR3 coding DNA: TGCGCCAGCAGCCCCGGGACAGGTCGGGGTGAAAAACTGTTTTTT. Its translation: CASSPGTGRGEKLFF. The V and J genes are TRBV4-3 and TRBJ1-4; 8 positions agree with TRBD1. Germline values: CDR1 LGHNA, CDR2 YSLEER. This CDR3 spans 15 amino acids. J was trimmed by 7 bases and V by 4 bases; bases with no gene match: 8.

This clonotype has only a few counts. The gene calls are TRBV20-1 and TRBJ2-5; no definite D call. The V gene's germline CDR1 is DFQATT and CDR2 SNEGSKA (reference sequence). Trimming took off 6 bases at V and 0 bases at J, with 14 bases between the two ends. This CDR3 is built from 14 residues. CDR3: CSASGRSYQETQYF. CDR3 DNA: TGCAGTGCATCCGGACGATCGTACCAAGAGACCCAGTACTTC.

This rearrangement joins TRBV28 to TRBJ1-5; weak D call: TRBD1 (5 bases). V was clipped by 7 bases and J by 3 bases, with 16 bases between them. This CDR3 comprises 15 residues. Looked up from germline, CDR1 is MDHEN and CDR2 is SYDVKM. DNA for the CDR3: TGTGCCAGCATCCCCGGGCAGGGCCACAATCAGCCCCAGCATTTT. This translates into CASIPGQGHNQPQHF.

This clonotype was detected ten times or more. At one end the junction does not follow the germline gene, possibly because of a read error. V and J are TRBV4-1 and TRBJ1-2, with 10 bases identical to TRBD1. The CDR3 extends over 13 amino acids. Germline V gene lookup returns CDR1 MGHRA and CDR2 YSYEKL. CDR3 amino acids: CANSQTGGSGYTF. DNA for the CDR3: TGCGCCAACAGCCAGACAGGGGGCTCTGGCTACACCTTC.

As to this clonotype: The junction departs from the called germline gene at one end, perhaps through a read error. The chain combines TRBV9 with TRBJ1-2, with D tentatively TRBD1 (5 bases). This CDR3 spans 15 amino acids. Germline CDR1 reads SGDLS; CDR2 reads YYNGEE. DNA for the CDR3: TGTGCCAGCAGCGCCGACAGAAGAACTAGCTATGGCCACACCTTC. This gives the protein CASSADRRTSYGHTF.

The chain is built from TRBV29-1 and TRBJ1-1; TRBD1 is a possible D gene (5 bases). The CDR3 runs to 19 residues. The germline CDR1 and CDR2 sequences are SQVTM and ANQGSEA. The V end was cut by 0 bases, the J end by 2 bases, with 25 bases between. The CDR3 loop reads CSVEDYFLKGRALNTEAFF. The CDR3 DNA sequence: TGCAGCGTTGAAGACTATTTCCTTAAGGGCAGGGCGCTTAACACTGAAGCTTTCTTT.

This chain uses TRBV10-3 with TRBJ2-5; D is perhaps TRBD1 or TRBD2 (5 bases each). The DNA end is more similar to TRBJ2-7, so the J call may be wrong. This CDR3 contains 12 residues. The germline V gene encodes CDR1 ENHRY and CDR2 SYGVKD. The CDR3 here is CAAGGTSYEQYF. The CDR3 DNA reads TGTGCCGCCGGTGGGACCAGTTACGAGCAGTACTTC.

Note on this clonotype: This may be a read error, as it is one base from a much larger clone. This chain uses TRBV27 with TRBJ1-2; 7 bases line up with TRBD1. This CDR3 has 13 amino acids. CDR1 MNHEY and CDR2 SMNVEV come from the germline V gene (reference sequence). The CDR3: CANSLWTGYGYTF. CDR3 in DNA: TGTGCCAACAGTTTATGGACAGGATATGGCTACACCTTC.

Here the CDR3 reads CASSSVEVAGAYEQYF. DNA of the CDR3: TGTGCCAGCAGCTCTGTGGAGGTAGCGGGGGCCTACGAGCAGTACTTC. This rearrangement joins TRBV7-8 to TRBJ2-7, with 9 bases lining up with TRBD2. Germline CDR1 is SGHVS and CDR2 is FQNEAQ. The CDR3 spans 16 residues. V gave up 4 bases and J gave up 2 bases; unmatched junction bases: 9.